These T cell receptor beta chains were read from a single sample in a study of cytotoxic CD8 clonotypes in ibrutinib-treated CLL. Sequencing was performed with immunoSEQ multiplex PCR; in TCRdb, only in-frame clones are kept and a portion is missing. The repertoire holds 110,000 to 150,000 clones, with approximately 89% as singletons. The sequencing used PBMCs, collected after 12 months of ibrutinib treatment. The receptors shown here come from a human donor with chronic lymphocytic leukemia. CDR3s include the opening cysteine and the closing phenylalanine or tryptophan. Fields, in order: V gene, clone size, D gene, J gene, CDR3 protein, CDR3 DNA. The D gene is left open where the match is weak. Size is omitted from some rows. Given values are once, few, many or a class for expanded clones.

v_gene: TRBV9; abundance: -; d_gene: -; j_gene: TRBJ2-7; CDR3aa: CASSAYGDTNYEQYF; CDR3nt: TGTGCCAGCAGCGCCTATGGGGACACCAACTACGAGCAGTACTTC
v_gene: TRBV27; abundance: -; d_gene: TRBD2; j_gene: TRBJ2-7; CDR3aa: CASNPGGSGIYEQYF; CDR3nt: TGTGCCAGCAATCCGGGGGGTAGCGGGATTTACGAGCAGTACTTC
v_gene: TRBV28; abundance: -; d_gene: TRBD1; j_gene: TRBJ2-2; CDR3aa: CASSLDQGVSGELFF; CDR3nt: TGTGCCAGCAGCCTCGACCAGGGGGTCTCCGGGGAGCTGTTTTTT
v_gene: TRBV28; abundance: -; d_gene: TRBD2; j_gene: TRBJ2-5; CDR3aa: CASSFLAGVQETQYF; CDR3nt: TGTGCCAGCAGTTTCCTAGCGGGTGTCCAAGAGACCCAGTACTTC
v_gene: TRBV28; abundance: -; d_gene: TRBD1; j_gene: TRBJ2-7; CDR3aa: CASKPPLGTGSYEQYF; CDR3nt: TGTGCCAGCAAACCTCCGTTAGGGACAGGTTCTTACGAGCAGTACTTC
v_gene: TRBV15; abundance: -; d_gene: -; j_gene: TRBJ2-1; CDR3aa: CATSSQTGTYNEQFF; CDR3nt: TGTGCCACCAGCAGCCAAACAGGGACCTACAATGAGCAGTTCTTC
v_gene: TRBV11-3; abundance: once; d_gene: -; j_gene: TRBJ2-1; CDR3aa: CASSLDGSVYNEQFF; CDR3nt: TGTGCCAGCAGCTTAGACGGGAGCGTGTACAATGAGCAGTTCTTC
v_gene: TRBV20-1; abundance: -; d_gene: -; j_gene: TRBJ2-3; CDR3aa: CSARVGQEYF; CDR3nt: TGCAGTGCTAGAGTGGGCCAGGAGTATTTT
v_gene: TRBV25-1; abundance: -; d_gene: -; j_gene: TRBJ2-4; CDR3aa: CASSGGLGKNIQYF; CDR3nt: TGTGCCAGCAGTGGAGGGCTAGGGAAAAACATTCAGTACTTC
v_gene: TRBV5-5; abundance: -; d_gene: TRBD2; j_gene: TRBJ2-7; CDR3aa: CASSRMTSGYIEQYF; CDR3nt: TGTGCCAGCAGCCGAATGACTAGCGGGTATATCGAGCAGTACTTC
v_gene: TRBV7-8; abundance: -; d_gene: -; j_gene: TRBJ2-1; CDR3aa: CASSLVLGGTGNEQFF; CDR3nt: TGTGCCAGCAGCTTAGTACTGGGGGGAACGGGAAATGAGCAGTTCTTC
v_gene: TRBV7-9; abundance: -; d_gene: -; j_gene: TRBJ1-2; CDR3aa: CASSLAGGDPAGYGYTF; CDR3nt: TGTGCCAGCAGCTTAGCGGGGGGGGACCCCGCGGGGTATGGCTACACCTTC
v_gene: TRBV7-2; abundance: -; d_gene: TRBD1; j_gene: TRBJ2-5; CDR3aa: CASSRTGPQETQYF; CDR3nt: TGTGCCAGCAGCAGGACAGGTCCTCAAGAGACCCAGTACTTC
v_gene: TRBV14; abundance: -; d_gene: TRBD2; j_gene: TRBJ2-5; CDR3aa: CASSLPSGSGETQYF; CDR3nt: TGTGCCAGCAGCCTCCCTAGCGGGAGCGGGGAGACCCAGTACTTC
v_gene: TRBV11-2; abundance: -; d_gene: TRBD1; j_gene: TRBJ2-7; CDR3aa: CASSLEGTGTYEQYF; CDR3nt: TGTGCCAGCAGCCTCGAGGGGACAGGCACCTACGAGCAGTACTTC
v_gene: TRBV7-9; abundance: few; d_gene: -; j_gene: TRBJ1-1; CDR3aa: CASSYARNTEAFF; CDR3nt: TGTGCCAGCAGCTATGCCAGGAACACTGAAGCTTTCTTT
v_gene: TRBV7-8; abundance: -; d_gene: -; j_gene: TRBJ2-3; CDR3aa: CASSPPPDIRNGADTQYF; CDR3nt: TGTGCCAGCAGCCCCCCCCCGGACATAAGAAACGGCGCAGATACGCAGTATTTT
v_gene: TRBV29-1; abundance: few; d_gene: TRBD1; j_gene: TRBJ2-7; CDR3aa: CSSQGGDRGDEQYF; CDR3nt: TGCAGCTCCCAAGGCGGGGACAGGGGCGACGAGCAGTACTTC
v_gene: TRBV28; abundance: few; d_gene: -; j_gene: TRBJ2-2; CDR3aa: CASMVPTGELFF; CDR3nt: TGTGCCAGCATGGTTCCCACCGGGGAGCTGTTTTTT
v_gene: TRBV6-1; abundance: -; d_gene: -; j_gene: TRBJ2-3; CDR3aa: CASSEAPSSTDTQYF; CDR3nt: TGTGCCAGCAGTGAAGCCCCCAGTAGCACAGATACGCAGTATTTT
v_gene: TRBV4-3; abundance: -; d_gene: TRBD1; j_gene: TRBJ2-6; CDR3aa: CASSQDGTDFLGANVLTF; CDR3nt: TGCGCCAGCAGCCAAGACGGGACAGACTTCCTCGGGGCCAACGTCCTGACTTTC
v_gene: TRBV7-9; abundance: -; d_gene: TRBD1; j_gene: TRBJ2-1; CDR3aa: CASSGQGEVEQFF; CDR3nt: TGTGCCAGCAGCGGACAGGGAGAGGTTGAGCAGTTCTTC
v_gene: TRBV30; abundance: -; d_gene: -; j_gene: TRBJ2-2; CDR3aa: CAWTGSLTGELFF; CDR3nt: TGTGCCTGGACGGGGAGCTTAACCGGGGAGCTGTTTTTT
v_gene: TRBV19; abundance: -; d_gene: -; j_gene: TRBJ2-7; CDR3aa: CASSSTGWGEQYF; CDR3nt: TGTGCCAGTAGTAGTACAGGGTGGGGCGAGCAGTACTTC
v_gene: TRBV7-9; abundance: -; d_gene: -; j_gene: TRBJ2-2; CDR3aa: CASSLAGELFF; CDR3nt: TGTGCCAGCAGCTTAGCCGGGGAGCTGTTTTTT
v_gene: TRBV7-9; abundance: -; d_gene: -; j_gene: TRBJ1-1; CDR3aa: CASSLVENTEAFF; CDR3nt: TGTGCCAGCAGCTTAGTTGAGAACACTGAAGCTTTCTTT
v_gene: TRBV25-1; abundance: -; d_gene: TRBD2; j_gene: TRBJ2-2; CDR3aa: CASSGASGSVGELFF; CDR3nt: TGTGCCAGCAGTGGGGCTAGCGGGAGCGTCGGGGAGCTGTTTTTT
v_gene: TRBV5-4; abundance: -; d_gene: -; j_gene: TRBJ2-7; CDR3aa: CASSRRGEYEQYF; CDR3nt: TGTGCCAGCAGCAGGCGGGGAGAATACGAGCAGTACTTC